These 21 T cell receptor beta chains were all obtained from the same sample, sequenced in a study of T cells and Merkel cell carcinoma outcomes. Here immunoSEQ multiplex PCR was the method, and the copy in TCRdb shows in-frame clones only, minus some. The table lists around 2,100 clones, roughly 90% of them singletons, with 1.8% in the top ten. The sample taken for sequencing was tumor tissue from Merkel cell carcinoma. These receptors were collected from a human donor with Merkel cell carcinoma.

The chain uses TRBV4-1 and TRBJ2-5, with 12 bases that match TRBD2. The V gene's germline CDR1 is MGHRA and CDR2 YSYEKL. Losses at the gene ends were 3 bases for V and 5 bases for J; bases not matched to a gene: 22. The CDR3 extends over 21 amino acids. The CDR3 nucleotides are TGCGCCAGCAGCCAGGTCGAACCAGCCGCCGGACTAGCGGGAAAAAGGGAGACCCAGTACTTC. Translation: CASSQVEPAAGLAGKRETQYF.

As concerns this clone: An end of the junction does not agree with germline; a read error may underlie this. The chain has TRBV5-6 and TRBJ1-1; D is uncertain. The CDR3 has 16 amino acids. CDR1 is SGHDT, CDR2 YYEEEE, per germline. Here the CDR3 reads CAISLLSFGMNTEAFF. CDR3 sequence (DNA): TGTGCCATCAGCTTGTTATCATTCGGGATGAACACTGAAGCTTTCTTT.

The CDR3 is CASRNSGQATYEQYF. The CDR3 region has the DNA TGTGCCAGCAGGAATTCGGGACAGGCGACTTACGAGCAGTACTTC. V and J are TRBV21-1 and TRBJ2-7; the table assigns TRBD1, which was not confirmed against the DNA. TRBV21-1 is a documented pseudogene. There are 15 residues in the CDR3.

Written as DNA, the CDR3 is TGTGCCTGGAGTTCCGGACAGGGGAGCACTGAAGCTTTCTTT. Translation: CAWSSGQGSTEAFF. The V call is TRBV30, the J call TRBJ1-1; 9 bases line up with TRBD1. This CDR3 comprises 14 residues. The germline CDR1 and CDR2 sequences are GTSNPN and SVGIG (reference sequence). V gave up 2 bases and J gave up 4 bases; unmatched junction bases: 5.

V usage is TRBV5-1 and J usage is TRBJ1-3; tentatively, D is TRBD1 (5 bases). Trimming shortened V by 2 bases and J by 2 bases, and 11 bases separated the two germline ends. CDR1 SGHRS and CDR2 YFSETQ come from the germline V gene. The CDR3 spans 15 residues. In DNA form, the CDR3 reads TGCGCCAGCAGCTTCTCCGGGGCGCCTGGAAACACCATATATTTT. Its protein is CASSFSGAPGNTIYF.

This clone was seen just once. This rearrangement joins TRBV12-5 to TRBJ1-2, with 7 bases that match TRBD1. The J segment lost 2 bases and the V segment lost 11 bases, leaving 11 bases of the junction unmatched. Germline V gives CDR1 LGHNT, CDR2 FRNRAP. The CDR3 totals 14 residues. The CDR3, as DNA: TGTGCTCTTTTCCGGGACAGACCAAACTATGGCTACACCTTC. Protein: CALFRDRPNYGYTF.

The chain recombines TRBV7-6 with TRBJ1-2; 8 bases agree with TRBD1. The V gene end was trimmed by 5 bases and the J gene end by 4 bases; junction bases not matched to a gene: 9. Per germline, CDR1 SGHVS and CDR2 FNYEAQ. The CDR3 runs to 15 residues. The CDR3 coding sequence is TGTGCCAGCAGCGCCGGACAGGGCATAGGCTATGGCTACACCTTC. Its translation is CASSAGQGIGYGYTF.

This chain uses TRBV5-6 with TRBJ1-5; D ambiguous. This CDR3 spans 14 amino acids. Trimming took 1 base from V and 5 from J, leaving 10 bases between them. CDR1 is SGHDT and CDR2 is YYEEEE in the germline V gene. This chain's CDR3 is CASSLSGFHQPQHF. CDR3 in DNA: TGTGCCAGCAGCTTGTCCGGGTTTCATCAGCCCCAGCATTTT.

The chain couples TRBV5-4 to TRBJ2-5; D is undetermined. Germline V gene sequence: CDR1 SGHNT, CDR2 YYREEE (reference sequence). Trimming cost V 2 bases and J 0 bases, with 5 bases left between them. The CDR3 loop spans 13 amino acids. The CDR3 loop is CASSFKNQETQYF. CDR3 DNA sequence: TGTGCCAGCAGCTTTAAGAACCAAGAGACCCAGTACTTC.

The sample holds one count of this clone. The rearrangement uses TRBV6-1 and TRBJ2-7, with TRBD1 matching over 7 bases. Losses at the gene ends were 4 bases for V and 3 bases for J; bases not matched to a gene: 3. The germline V gene encodes CDR1 MNHNS and CDR2 SASEGT. The CDR3 covers 13 residues. The chain's CDR3 is CASSAGTDYEQYF. Written as DNA, the CDR3 is TGTGCCAGCAGTGCCGGGACAGACTACGAGCAGTACTTC.

V is TRBV19 and J is TRBJ1-5; 8 bases agree with TRBD1. The CDR3 length is 15 residues. Germline V gene sequence: CDR1 LNHDA, CDR2 SQIVND (reference sequence). The ends lost 4 bases at V and 6 bases at J; junction bases unmatched: 8. CDR3 DNA: TGTGCCAGTAGTAAATTGGACAGGGAAATTCAGCCCCAGCATTTT. It codes for CASSKLDREIQPQHF. The full variable domain, its missing parts supplied by reference TRBV19 and TRBJ1-5, is DGGITQSPKYLFRKEGQNVTLSCEQNLNHDAMYWYRQDPGQGLRLIYYSQIVNDFQKGDIAEGYSVSREKKESFPLTVTSAQKNPTAFYLCASSKLDREIQPQHFGDGTRLSIL.

CDR3 loop: CASSRDRGGQETQYF. DNA of the CDR3: TGTGCCAGCAGTCGAGACAGGGGGGGCCAAGAGACCCAGTACTTC. The chain employs TRBV7-2 and TRBJ2-5; 9 nucleotides line up with TRBD1. V trimming: 6 bases; J trimming: 1 base; junction bases outside the gene matches: 6. Per the germline V gene, CDR1 is SGHTA and CDR2 is FQGNSA. The CDR3 length is 15 residues.

The rearrangement links TRBV19 to TRBJ2-5; TRBD2 is a possible D gene (5 bases). This CDR3 comprises 15 residues. With 3 bases removed from V and 4 bases from J, the gap between germline ends came to 15 bases. Germline CDR1 and CDR2: LNHDA and SQIVND (reference sequence). The CDR3 here is CASSINRGSRETQYF. The CDR3 nucleotides read TGTGCCAGTAGTATCAATCGGGGTAGTCGAGAGACCCAGTACTTC.

This chain joins TRBV7-9 and TRBJ2-5, with 7 bases matching TRBD2. There are 14 residues in the CDR3. Germline-derived CDR1 and CDR2 are SEHNR and FQNEAQ (reference sequence). The J segment lost 2 bases and the V segment lost 1 base, leaving 1 base of the junction unmatched. CDR3 protein: CASSLGGGQETQYF. The CDR3 DNA is TGTGCCAGCAGCTTAGGGGGAGGGCAAGAGACCCAGTACTTC.

The V call is TRBV9, the J call TRBJ2-3, with 11 bases matching TRBD2. The length of the CDR3 is 16 residues. CDR1 is SGDLS, CDR2 YYNGEE, per germline. V gave up 4 bases and J gave up 3 bases; unmatched junction bases: 7. The CDR3 DNA sequence: TGTGCCAGCAGCACCGGGACTAGCGGAATAACAGATACGCAGTATTTT. Amino acids: CASSTGTSGITDTQYF.

The chain is built from TRBV18 and TRBJ2-1; 8 bases align to TRBD1. The CDR3 contains 13 residues. CDR1 and CDR2 (germline): KGHSH, LQKENI. V trimming: 4 bases; J trimming: 7 bases; junction bases outside the gene matches: 3. This chain's CDR3 is CASSRDRGNEQFF. CDR3 sequence (DNA): TGTGCCAGCTCACGAGACAGGGGAAATGAGCAGTTCTTC. Supplemented by reference TRBV18 and TRBJ2-1, the full variable domain reads NAGVMQNPRHLVRRRGQEARLRCSPMKGHSHVYWYRQLPEEGLKFMVYLQKENIIDESGMPKERFSAEFPKEGPSILRIQQVVRGDSAAYFCASSRDRGNEQFFGPGTRLTVL.

The chain combines TRBV4-1 with TRBJ2-7, with 10 bases identical to TRBD2. Trimming took 7 bases from V and 6 from J; bases not matched to a gene: 9. Looked up from germline, CDR1 is MGHRA and CDR2 is YSYEKL. This CDR3 region has 14 residues. The DNA of the CDR3 is TGCGCCAGCAATCCTAGCGGGAGACCAGGCGAGCAGTACTTC. This codes for CASNPSGRPGEQYF.

This rearrangement joins TRBV28 to TRBJ2-5; weak D call: TRBD1 (6 bases). This CDR3 is built from 14 residues. Germline V lookup: CDR1 MDHEN, CDR2 SYDVKM. V lost 7 bases and J lost 6, with 18 bases in between. The DNA of the CDR3 is TGTGCCAGCACCGTTGGGGACACCTCCAAGACCCAGTACTTC. It translates to CASTVGDTSKTQYF.

The V call is TRBV7-2, the J call TRBJ2-3; possible D gene TRBD2, 5 bases. The CDR3 is 15 amino acids. V lost 0 bases to trimming and J lost 1 base, with 8 bases between them. The germline CDR1 and CDR2 sequences are SGHTA and FQGNSA. The CDR3 region is CASSLAGIRTDTQYF. The CDR3 nucleotides are TGTGCCAGCAGCTTAGCCGGGATACGCACAGATACGCAGTATTTT.

This sequence joins TRBV7-8 and TRBJ1-2; perhaps TRBD1 as D (5 bases). The CDR3 runs 14 residues. The germline V gene has CDR1 SGHVS and CDR2 FQNEAQ. V was clipped by 8 bases and J by 4 bases, with 17 bases between them. The CDR3 region is CASAPSGTRYGYTF. The CDR3 nucleotides read TGTGCCAGCGCCCCCTCCGGGACCCGCTATGGCTACACCTTC.

V is TRBV5-1 and J is TRBJ2-2; 7 nucleotides agree with TRBD2. The V gene's germline CDR1 is SGHRS and CDR2 YFSETQ. The ends lost 1 base at V and 4 bases at J; junction bases unmatched: 7. The CDR3 is made up of 16 amino acids. The CDR3 nucleotides are TGCGCCAGCAGCTTGACCCTCCGCGGGGGCACCGGGGAGCTGTTTTTT. Encoded protein: CASSLTLRGGTGELFF.